The 13 T cell receptor beta chains presented below share a single source sample, sequenced in a study of molecular identifiers for immune sequencing clone quantification. MiXCR was run by TCRdb on the PCR reads, yielding one entry per CDR3 protein. The table shows 490,000 or so distinct CDR3 sequences, with around 23% occurring only once. The sample comprised naive CD8+ T cells from blood, with Jurkat cell RNA spiked in. Subset meaning: FACS-sorted CD8+CD4-CCR7+CD45RA+ naive T cells. The receptors stem from a human donor in good health. Some libraries in this study had Jurkat cell RNA spiked in.

This clonotype was recorded many times. V usage is TRBV19 and J usage is TRBJ1-1; the match to TRBD1 covers 7 bases. Trimming at V came to 3 bases and at J to 2 bases, leaving 6 bases not matched to a gene. This CDR3 has 15 amino acids. CDR1 LNHDA and CDR2 SQIVND come from the germline V gene (reference sequence). CDR3 sequence (DNA): TGTGCCAGTAGTATGGACAGGAAACCTAACACTGAAGCTTTCTTT. Protein: CASSMDRKPNTEAFF.

The V gene is TRBV2, the J gene TRBJ2-1, with TRBD1 matching 9 bases. Germline values: CDR1 SNHLY, CDR2 FYNNEI. V gave up 6 bases and J gave up 8 bases; unmatched junction bases: 5. The CDR3 spans 13 residues. The CDR3 loop is CASRGTGSHEQFF. The CDR3 DNA is TGTGCCAGCAGGGGGACAGGGTCCCATGAGCAGTTCTTC. The full variable domain, rest sourced from reference TRBV2 and TRBJ2-1, is EPEVTQTPSHQVTQMGQEVILRCVPISNHLYFYWYRQILGQKVEFLVSFYNNEISEKSEIFDDQFSVERPDGSNFTLKIRSTKLEDSAMYFCASRGTGSHEQFFGPGTRLTVL.

The rearrangement joins TRBV10-3 to TRBJ2-7, with 10 bases fitting TRBD2. The germline CDR1 and CDR2 sequences are ENHRY and SYGVKD. The V and J ends lost 3 bases and 4 bases, in that order; junction bases with no gene match: 12. The CDR3 extends over 17 amino acids. CDR3 region: CAISDPNRGTSAYEQYF. As DNA, the CDR3 is TGTGCCATCAGTGACCCGAACCGCGGGACTAGCGCTTACGAGCAGTACTTC.

The V call is TRBV12-3 or TRBV12-4, the J call TRBJ2-1; D is unclear. Trimming left V 5 bases short and J 1 base short, with 12 bases between. The CDR3 sequence is 15 residues long. CDR3 coding DNA: TGTGCCAGCAGTCCGGCCATGAGTTCCTACAATGAGCAGTTCTTC. This translates into CASSPAMSSYNEQFF.

Comments on this clonotype: This clone may be a read error of a much larger clone one base away. V is TRBV7-8 and J is TRBJ1-1; TRBD1 agrees at 7 bases. CDR1 is SGHVS, CDR2 FQNEAQ, per germline. This CDR3 has 12 amino acids. The CDR3 bases are TGTGCCAGCAGCCAGGGGGTTACTGAAGCTTCCTTT. This codes for CASSQGVTEASF.

For this clonotype: A read error may be the cause here, since a much bigger clone is one base away. The chain is built from TRBV30 and TRBJ1-1, with TRBD1 identical over 9 bases. The CDR3 is made up of 13 amino acids. Germline loops: CDR1 GTSNPN, CDR2 SVGIG (reference sequence). For the CDR3, the DNA is TGTGCCTGGGGGACAGGGATGAACGCTGAAGCTTTCTTT. The encoded protein is CAWGTGMNAEAFF.

In regard to this clonotype: A much larger clone is a single base away; this may be a read error. The rearrangement uses TRBV7-2 and TRBJ2-3; 11 positions agree with TRBD2. With V trimmed by 1 base and J by 0 bases, 9 bases remained unmatched. There are 19 residues in the CDR3. The germline V gene has CDR1 SGHTA and CDR2 FQGNSA. Here the CDR3 DNA reads TGTGCCAGCAGCTTAGGGCTAGCGGGGGGTCTCCCTAGCACAGATACGCAGTATTTT. Translating gives CASSLGLAGGLPSTDTQYF.

This clonotype was seen ten or more times. This chain joins TRBV5-1 and TRBJ1-1; TRBD1 matches 10 bases. The CDR3 is made up of 15 amino acids. Unmatched junction bases numbered 6, after V lost 0 bases and J lost 7 bases. Per germline, CDR1 SGHRS and CDR2 YFSETQ. As DNA, the CDR3 is TGCGCCAGCAGCTTGGATCTCGGGACAGGGGTTGAAGCTTTCTTT. Translating gives CASSLDLGTGVEAFF.

This clonotype was counted only a few times. V and J are TRBV6-2 or TRBV6-3 and TRBJ2-2, with D perhaps TRBD1 or TRBD2 (5 bases each). The V and J ends lost 5 bases and 0 bases respectively, with 16 bases between them. CDR3 length: 17 residues. CDR1 is MNHEY, CDR2 SVGEGT, per germline. CDR3 region: CASSHARDRANTGELFF. As DNA, the CDR3 is TGTGCCAGCAGTCACGCCCGGGACCGAGCGAACACCGGGGAGCTGTTTTTT.

The chain uses TRBV27 and TRBJ1-2, with 8 positions matching TRBD1. V lost 3 bases to trimming and J lost 8 bases; unmatched junction nucleotides: 11. The CDR3 has 15 amino acids. Germline V gene data show CDR1 as MNHEY and CDR2 as SMNVEV (reference sequence). For the CDR3, the DNA is TGTGCCAGCAGTTTCGCGTCAGGGGGCGCGTCGGGCTACACCTTC. It specifies CASSFASGGASGYTF.

DNA for the CDR3: TGCAGTGCTAGCGATCAAGGACCGTCCGGGACCCAGTACTTC. As protein: CSASDQGPSGTQYF. The chain joins TRBV20-1 to TRBJ2-5; D call uncertain. Germline CDR1 and CDR2: DFQATT and SNEGSKA (reference sequence). The CDR3 sequence is 14 residues long. Trimming pared 3 bases from V and 7 bases from J, leaving 18 bases between.

Of note for this clonotype: This may be a read error: a much more frequent sequence differs by one nucleotide. The chain links TRBV4-3 to TRBJ2-7, with D maybe TRBD1 (5 bases). The CDR3 runs to 15 residues. Looked up from germline, CDR1 is LGHNA and CDR2 is YSLEER. For the CDR3, the DNA is TGCACCAGCAGCCCGCAGGGTTCTCCCGAATACGAGCAGTACTTC. Its translation: CTSSPQGSPEYEQYF.

Points on this clonotype: A clone one base away is much larger, so this may be a read error. The chain carries TRBV13 and TRBJ2-3, with D tentatively TRBD1 (6 bases). CDR1 PRHDT and CDR2 FYEKMQ come from the germline V gene (reference sequence). CDR3 length: 16 residues. V lost 5 bases to trimming and J lost 8 bases, with 23 bases between them. CDR3 nucleotides: TGTGCCAGCAGCCTTCAGGCTAGCCCAGGGGCCAGTACGCAGTATTTT. Amino acids: CASSLQASPGASTQYF.